The sample holds many counts of the clone carrying this T cell receptor beta chain. Its antigen is unidentified. TCRdb reprocessed the RT-PCR reads via MiXCR and lists one record per CDR3 protein. This table has roughly 760,000 distinct CDR3 sequences, less than 25% appearing once. Trimming left V 3 bases short and J 0 bases short, with 10 bases between. The CDR3 totals 14 residues. The germline CDR1 and CDR2 sequences are DFQATT and SNEGSKA (reference sequence). This entry is derived from a study of response to subunit inactivated influenza vaccine. Study-level findings and limits: Researchers suggested that each seasonal influenza vaccination recruits few new T cells.

V gene TRBV20-1 combines with J gene TRBJ2-3, with D unresolved. This sample comprised PBMCs from blood, obtained roughly 5 days after vaccination. This receptor was taken from a man aged 50-60 years who received an inactivated influenza vaccine. CDR3 sequence (DNA): TGCAGTGCTAGTGTAGAGGCTAGCACAGATACGCAGTATTTT. The encoded protein is CSASVEASTDTQYF.